These 18 T cell receptor beta chains share one sample of origin, sequenced in a study of T cell responses to AZD1222 COVID-19 vaccine. The method was immunoSEQ multiplex PCR; TCRdb's version includes in-frame clones alone and lacks a portion of them. The repertoire holds approximately 150,000 clones, with around 88% as singletons. The sample in question was peripheral blood, obtained on day 0 of MenACWY control vaccination. Source of these receptors: an adult in good health.

This clone appeared a single time. The chain combines TRBV6-2 or TRBV6-3 with TRBJ2-1, with a weak D call TRBD1 (6 bases). Between the trimmed V and J ends, which lost 2 bases and 7 bases, there was a span of 15 bases. The CDR3 has 15 residues. Germline CDR1 is MNHEY and CDR2 is SVGEGT. CDR3 DNA sequence: TGTGCCAGCAGTTACACTGGGGGCGCAGGAAATGAGCAGTTCTTC. This gives the protein CASSYTGGAGNEQFF.

J is TRBJ2-1 and V is TRBV5-4; D is perhaps TRBD1 (5 bases). The ends were cut back, 4 bases at V and 5 bases at J, with 13 bases in the middle. The CDR3 contains 14 residues. The germline V gene has CDR1 SGHNT and CDR2 YYREEE (reference sequence). The CDR3 is CASSPHDSHNEQFF. The DNA for the CDR3 is TGTGCCAGCAGCCCGCACGACAGCCACAATGAGCAGTTCTTC.

J is TRBJ2-5 and V is TRBV6-5, with D maybe TRBD1 (6 bases). The V and J ends lost 6 bases and 2 bases respectively, with 13 bases between them. The germline gives CDR1 MNHEY, CDR2 SVGAGI. The CDR3 has 14 residues. CDR3 sequence (DNA): TGTGCCAGCAGGGACAGTTTTATTCAAGAGACCCAGTACTTC. This encodes CASRDSFIQETQYF.

This clone is a singleton in its sample. The chain couples TRBV19 to TRBJ2-1; 9 nucleotides match TRBD1. V lost 5 bases, J lost 4 bases, and 12 bases stayed unmatched. Germline assignment: CDR1 LNHDA and CDR2 SQIVND (reference sequence). The CDR3 is 17 residues long. The CDR3 loop reads CASSPRTGVGSYNEQFF. CDR3 nucleotides: TGTGCCAGTAGTCCCAGGACAGGGGTGGGATCTTACAATGAGCAGTTCTTC.

The gene calls are TRBV7-3 and TRBJ1-1; 12 bases match TRBD1. The junction had 8 bases not matched to a gene; V was cut back by 1 base and J by 5 bases. The CDR3 is made up of 17 amino acids. In germline, CDR1 is SGHTA, CDR2 FQGTGA. For the CDR3, the DNA is TGTGCCAGCAGCTTAATTGGGGGACAGGGGGCGAGGACTGAAGCTTTCTTT. It translates to CASSLIGGQGARTEAFF. Looking up the rest from reference TRBV7-3 and TRBJ1-1 gives the full variable domain: GAGVSQTPSNKVTEKGKYVELRCDPISGHTALYWYRQSLGQGPEFLIYFQGTGAADDSGLPNDRFFAVRPEGSVSTLKIQRTERGDSAVYLCASSLIGGQGARTEAFFGQGTRLTVV.

The chain is built from TRBV7-6 and TRBJ2-1, with D perhaps TRBD1 (5 bases). The V gene lost 1 base and the J gene lost 2 bases, with 9 bases spanning the gap. Germline V lookup: CDR1 SGHVS, CDR2 FNYEAQ. The CDR3 is 15 amino acids. The CDR3 protein is CASSLEGRTYNEQFF. The CDR3 DNA reads as TGTGCCAGCAGCTTAGAGGGGCGAACCTACAATGAGCAGTTCTTC.

This sequence joins TRBV7-2 and TRBJ1-4, with D maybe TRBD1 (6 bases). The CDR3 consists of 13 residues. Per germline, CDR1 SGHTA and CDR2 FQGNSA. Trimming shortened V by 5 bases and J by 7 bases, and 11 bases separated the two germline ends. CDR3 in amino acids: CASSPQGFEKLFF. For the CDR3, the DNA is TGTGCCAGCAGCCCACAGGGATTTGAAAAACTGTTTTTT. The entire variable domain, with the rest obtained from reference TRBV7-2 and TRBJ1-4, is as follows: GAGVSQSPSNKVTEKGKDVELRCDPISGHTALYWYRQSLGQGLEFLIYFQGNSAPDKSGLPSDRFSAERTGGSVSTLTIQRTQQEDSAVYLCASSPQGFEKLFFGSGTQLSVL.

CDR3: CASSVDVDQPQHF. The CDR3 DNA is TGTGCCAGCAGCGTAGACGTCGATCAGCCCCAGCATTTT. The gene calls are TRBV9 and TRBJ1-5; D not resolved. The germline gives CDR1 SGDLS, CDR2 YYNGEE. V lost 0 bases and J 5 bases, leaving 6 bases between the germline ends. The CDR3 loop spans 13 amino acids.

The rearrangement links TRBV27 to TRBJ2-7; 7 bases are a match to TRBD1. The V gene's germline CDR1 is MNHEY and CDR2 SMNVEV (reference sequence). This CDR3 region has 14 residues. Germline trimming cut 2 bases from V and 3 bases from J; bases unmatched to any gene: 4. DNA for the CDR3: TGTGCCAGCAGTTTAAGGGGGCGGTTCTACGAGCAGTACTTC. Translating it yields CASSLRGRFYEQYF.

The chain carries TRBV27 and TRBJ1-2, with 8 bases that match TRBD1. The CDR3 covers 14 residues. J gave up 6 bases and V 5 bases, and 8 bases lay outside the gene matches. The germline V gene encodes CDR1 MNHEY and CDR2 SMNVEV (reference sequence). In DNA form, the CDR3 reads TGTGCCAGCAGTCCCCTTGGACAGGGAGATGGCTACACCTTC. Residues: CASSPLGQGDGYTF.

The J gene is TRBJ2-3, the V gene TRBV5-1; 8 bases are shared with TRBD1. The germline gives CDR1 SGHRS, CDR2 YFSETQ. V trimming: 3 bases; J trimming: 5 bases; junction bases outside the gene matches: 11. CDR3 length: 16 amino acids. DNA of the CDR3: TGCGCCAGCAGCTCCCAGGGGGCGGTTTCACTAGATACGCAGTATTTT. Residues: CASSSQGAVSLDTQYF.

The chain employs TRBV15 and TRBJ1-1, with D perhaps TRBD1 (5 bases). Trimming left V 1 base short and J 3 bases short, with 15 bases between. This CDR3 is 16 amino acids long. Germline loops: CDR1 LNHNV, CDR2 YYDKDF (reference sequence). The CDR3 DNA sequence: TGTGCCACCAGCAGAGTCTTCAGGGTGTTGGACACTGAAGCTTTCTTT. Translating gives CATSRVFRVLDTEAFF.

This clone was recorded only once. This chain connects TRBV5-4 to TRBJ1-1; 7 bases align to TRBD1. Looked up from germline, CDR1 is SGHNT and CDR2 is YYREEE (reference sequence). V trimming: 4 bases; J trimming: 0 bases; junction bases outside the gene matches: 9. The CDR3 is 16 amino acids. The CDR3 nucleotides are TGTGCCAGCAGCGGATCCGGGACAGTGTTGAACACTGAAGCTTTCTTT. Its protein product is CASSGSGTVLNTEAFF.

The chain's CDR3 is CASLGGAEKLFF. Here the CDR3 DNA reads TGTGCCAGCTTGGGCGGGGCGGAAAAACTGTTTTTT. The chain employs TRBV2 and TRBJ1-4, with D possibly being TRBD1 (5 bases). The germline V and J ends were trimmed by 8 bases and 8 bases, with 12 bases remaining between them. Germline loops: CDR1 SNHLY, CDR2 FYNNEI. This CDR3 contains 12 residues.

This clone was counted only a few times. The V and J genes are TRBV11-2 and TRBJ2-2; 9 positions agree with TRBD1. V was pared by 0 bases and J by 6 bases, with 5 bases of the junction left unmatched. CDR1 and CDR2 from the germline V gene are SGHAT and FQNNGV. This CDR3 is built from 16 residues. CDR3 region: CASSLDGRQGAGELFF. The CDR3 coding sequence is TGTGCCAGCAGCTTAGATGGCCGACAGGGGGCCGGGGAGCTGTTTTTT.

This clone was seen a few times. CDR3 sequence: CASSLTVTGYQETQYF. The CDR3 nucleotides read TGTGCCAGCAGCCTAACGGTGACAGGCTACCAAGAGACCCAGTACTTC. This rearrangement joins TRBV5-6 to TRBJ2-5, with D perhaps matching TRBD1 (6 bases). This CDR3 comprises 16 residues. Germline CDR1 is SGHDT and CDR2 is YYEEEE. Trimming cost V 4 bases and J 0 bases, with 16 bases left between them.

This chain joins TRBV3-1 (or the pseudogene TRBV3-2) and TRBJ1-3; TRBD1 is a possible D gene (5 bases). V dropped 1 base and J dropped 0 bases, with 13 bases sitting between them. Germline V CDR1 and CDR2: LGHDT, YNNKEL (reference sequence). The CDR3 totals 17 residues. The CDR3 region is CASSQVGRMLSGNTIYF. The CDR3 DNA reads as TGTGCCAGCAGCCAAGTGGGACGGATGCTCTCTGGAAACACCATATATTTT.

The chain couples TRBV4-3 to TRBJ1-4, with 8 positions matching TRBD1. The germline CDR1 and CDR2 sequences are LGHNA and YSLEER. The ends lost 5 bases at V and 3 bases at J; junction bases unmatched: 5. CDR3 size: 15 residues. This chain's CDR3 is CASSVQGAANEKLFF. The CDR3 DNA follows: TGCGCCAGCAGCGTTCAGGGGGCAGCTAATGAAAAACTGTTTTTT.